The 20 T cell receptor beta chains below come from one sample, sequenced in a study of Ad26.COV2.S vaccination and SARS-CoV-2 variants. Clones were read by immunoSEQ multiplex PCR, and TCRdb kept only the in-frame ones, dropping some. Among hundreds of thousands of clones listed, about 88% were seen once. Sample treatment: over 15 received Ad26.COV2.S at low or high dose, single or two shots; roughly 5 received placebo; per-sample allocation not given. Sampling occurred on day 63 after the first vaccine or placebo injection. The sample was peripheral blood, taken in a trial of Ad26.COV2.S vaccine versus placebo. These receptors came from a person between 18 and 59 years old who received the Ad26.COV2.S COVID-19 vaccine or a placebo.

The V and J genes are TRBV5-1 and TRBJ2-7; D remains unclear. CDR3 length equals 14 residues. CDR1 is SGHRS and CDR2 is YFSETQ in the germline V gene. V shed 4 bases and J shed 0 bases, with 11 bases lying between them. In DNA, the CDR3 is TGCGCCAGCAGCGTGACACTTAGCTCCTACGAGCAGTACTTC. As protein: CASSVTLSSYEQYF.

In its sample, this clone was seen once. V is TRBV30 and J is TRBJ2-7; maybe TRBD2 (5 bases). The germline gives CDR1 GTSNPN, CDR2 SVGIG (reference sequence). The V end lost 0 bases, the J end lost 6 bases, and 12 bases lay between the germline ends. The CDR3 length is 13 residues. In DNA form, the CDR3 reads TGTGCCTGGAGTGTAAACTGGCGGGTCGAGCAGTACTTC. This sequence encodes CAWSVNWRVEQYF.

J is TRBJ2-2 and V is TRBV30; 8 bases line up with TRBD1. CDR3 length: 15 residues. Germline lookup yields CDR1 GTSNPN and CDR2 SVGIG (reference sequence). The V and J ends lost 4 bases and 6 bases, in that order; junction bases with no gene match: 10. CDR3 loop: CAWNWWDRRSGELFF. The CDR3 DNA reads as TGTGCCTGGAATTGGTGGGACAGGCGGTCCGGGGAGCTGTTTTTT.

The chain is built from TRBV25-1 and TRBJ2-5; no definite D call. Germline V CDR1 and CDR2: MGHDK, SYGVNS. Between the trimmed V and J ends, which lost 7 bases and 5 bases, there was a span of 8 bases. This CDR3 is 11 amino acids long. The CDR3 coding sequence is TGTGCCAGCACCCCCGGGGAGACCCAGTACTTC. It yields the protein CASTPGETQYF. The variable domain in full, with the rest retrieved from reference TRBV25-1 and TRBJ2-5, is EADIYQTPRYLVIGTGKKITLECSQTMGHDKMYWYQQDPGMELHLIHYSYGVNSTEKGDLSSESTVSRIRTEHFPLTLESARPSHTSQYLCASTPGETQYFGPGTRLLVL.

V and J are TRBV11-3 and TRBJ2-1; tentative D call: TRBD2 (6 bases). V was clipped by 7 bases and J by 8 bases, with 18 bases between them. The CDR3 is 14 amino acids. From germline, CDR1 is SGHNT and CDR2 YENEEA. The CDR3 DNA is TGTGCCAGCACGTCCAGAGGCGGGGTCCATGAGCAGTTCTTC. This gives the protein CASTSRGGVHEQFF.

V is TRBV6-2 or TRBV6-3 and J is TRBJ1-5; no definite D call. V lost 0 bases, J lost 4 bases, and 10 bases lay in between. Germline CDR1 and CDR2: MNHEY and SVGEGT. This CDR3 has 15 amino acids. As DNA, the CDR3 is TGTGCCAGCAGTTACTCGGGCAGCGCTAATCAGCCCCAGCATTTT. It encodes CASSYSGSANQPQHF.

V gene TRBV5-1 combines with J gene TRBJ2-7, with D unresolved. The CDR3 is made up of 12 amino acids. Deletions cut 2 bases from V and 4 bases from J, with 7 bases between. Looked up from germline, CDR1 is SGHRS and CDR2 is YFSETQ. CDR3 region: CASSFGEYEQYF. Written as DNA, the CDR3 is TGCGCCAGCAGCTTCGGAGAGTACGAGCAGTACTTC.

This chain connects TRBV6-4 to TRBJ2-5; the D gene is possibly TRBD2 (6 bases). Trimming stripped 3 bases from V and 2 bases from J, with 16 bases between. CDR3 length equals 16 residues. Germline lookup yields CDR1 MRHNA and CDR2 SNTAGT. CDR3 DNA sequence: TGTGCCAGCAGTGAACTTCAGGCGGGGAGGCAAGAGACCCAGTACTTC. The encoded protein is CASSELQAGRQETQYF.

The gene calls are TRBV6-6 and TRBJ1-4; D gene ambiguous. Germline V gene sequence: CDR1 MNHNY, CDR2 SVGAGI (reference sequence). Between the trimmed V and J ends, which lost 2 bases and 5 bases, there was a span of 3 bases. CDR3 length equals 12 residues. CDR3 sequence: CASSYRNEKLFF. The CDR3 bases are TGTGCCAGCAGTTACCGGAATGAAAAACTGTTTTTT.

This sequence joins TRBV18 and TRBJ1-6; D is undetermined. The germline V gene has CDR1 KGHSH and CDR2 LQKENI. The CDR3 has 20 amino acids. The ends were cut back, 1 base at V and 0 bases at J, with 19 bases in the middle. This CDR3 is CASSPQFLAEGSSYNSPLHF. The CDR3 nucleotides are TGTGCCAGCTCACCACAATTCTTGGCGGAGGGTAGCTCCTATAATTCACCCCTCCACTTT.

V and J are TRBV7-9 and TRBJ2-7, with D hard to call. Deletions cut 2 bases from V and 5 bases from J, with 13 bases between. CDR3 size: 14 residues. Per germline, CDR1 SEHNR and CDR2 FQNEAQ (reference sequence). The CDR3 bases are TGTGCCAGCAGCTTAAGCCAGGCCATGGACGAGCAGTACTTC. It specifies CASSLSQAMDEQYF.

The J gene is TRBJ2-3, the V gene TRBV6-2 or TRBV6-3; TRBD1 aligns across 9 bases. After removal of 0 bases from V and 4 bases from J, the junction contained 2 bases not matched to a gene. Germline V gene lookup returns CDR1 MNHEY and CDR2 SVGEGT. This CDR3 comprises 15 residues. CDR3 loop: CASSYSTGGADTQYF. The CDR3 nucleotides read TGTGCCAGCAGTTACTCTACAGGGGGCGCAGATACGCAGTATTTT.

CDR3 protein: CASKFVASLSTDTQYF. The CDR3, as DNA: TGTGCCAGCAAGTTCGTCGCTAGTCTCTCCACAGATACGCAGTATTTT. The chain links TRBV2 to TRBJ2-3; D remains ambiguous. V was trimmed by 7 bases and J by 2 bases, leaving 19 bases between them. The CDR3 runs to 16 residues. CDR1 SNHLY and CDR2 FYNNEI come from the germline V gene.

V is TRBV4-3 and J is TRBJ1-3; D is ambiguous. This CDR3 region has 15 residues. Per the germline V gene, CDR1 is LGHNA and CDR2 is YSLEER. V was shortened by 2 bases and J by 0 bases, with 8 bases between the two germline ends. CDR3 region: CASSQSPLSGNTIYF. The CDR3 nucleotides are TGCGCCAGCAGCCAATCCCCTCTCTCTGGAAACACCATATATTTT.

Here the CDR3 reads CASSFTRGTDTQYF. The CDR3 DNA reads TGTGCCAGCAGTTTCACGAGGGGCACAGATACGCAGTATTTT. The rearrangement joins TRBV28 to TRBJ2-3; TRBD2 is a possible D gene (5 bases). The germline CDR1 and CDR2 sequences are MDHEN and SYDVKM. V lost 3 bases and J lost 1, with 8 bases in between. This CDR3 is built from 14 residues.

This chain uses TRBV5-1 with TRBJ2-7, with D hard to call. V shed 1 base and J shed 6 bases, with 11 bases lying between them. In germline, CDR1 is SGHRS, CDR2 YFSETQ. This CDR3 is built from 13 residues. This chain's CDR3 is CASSLSAGPEQYF. The CDR3 coding sequence is TGCGCCAGCAGCTTGAGTGCCGGTCCCGAGCAGTACTTC.

The CDR3 bases are TGCGCCAGCAGCCAAGTCCAGGGGAACTATGGCTACACCTTC. It specifies CASSQVQGNYGYTF. The V and J genes are TRBV4-1 and TRBJ1-2; D possibly corresponds to TRBD1 (6 bases). In germline, CDR1 is MGHRA, CDR2 YSYEKL. This CDR3 comprises 14 residues. V was pared by 1 base and J by 2 bases, with 8 bases between.

The J gene is TRBJ2-1, the V gene TRBV19; D possibly corresponds to TRBD2 (6 bases). This CDR3 comprises 14 residues. Germline-derived CDR1 and CDR2 are LNHDA and SQIVND (reference sequence). Trimming stripped 3 bases from V and 7 bases from J, with 13 bases between. The CDR3 region is CASSISGTPNEQFF. The CDR3 DNA follows: TGTGCCAGTAGTATCTCCGGGACTCCAAATGAGCAGTTCTTC.

The rearrangement uses TRBV30 and TRBJ1-1, with D hard to call. Germline-derived CDR1 and CDR2 are GTSNPN and SVGIG (reference sequence). The germline V and J ends were trimmed by 5 bases and 1 base, with 5 bases remaining between them. There are 11 residues in the CDR3. The CDR3 region has the DNA TGTGCCTGGGGCAAGAACACTGAAGCTTTCTTT. It codes for CAWGKNTEAFF.

The rearrangement joins TRBV7-9 to TRBJ2-1, with unresolved D. This CDR3 is built from 17 residues. Germline V gene data show CDR1 as SEHNR and CDR2 as FQNEAQ (reference sequence). V shed 2 bases and J shed 2 bases, with 16 bases lying between them. The CDR3 DNA reads TGTGCCAGCAGCTTACGCCGACTGATTAGTACCTACAATGAGCAGTTCTTC. It yields the protein CASSLRRLISTYNEQFF.